The T cell receptor beta chain under discussion was sequenced for a study of blood T cell repertoires in COVID-19. Study-wide context: T cells, B-cell-depleted T cells, or PBMCs provided the cDNA or gDNA that served as material.

In the original processing: Cell counts per sample came from amplifying reference gene primers. Generated by immunoSEQ multiplex PCR, the TCRdb table keeps only in-frame clones and is missing some. Clonal size and the V and J genes are those of that table, whereas D and trimming came from the DNA. The table includes about 130,000 clones, around 86% detected once. This CDR3 has 13 residues. The germline V gene has CDR1 SGHNT and CDR2 YYREEE (reference sequence). Trimming removed 2 bases at V and 3 bases at J, with 8 bases between. The specimen sequenced was peripheral blood. The gene calls are TRBV5-4 and TRBJ1-1; weak D call: TRBD1 (5 bases). The sequence derives from a man aged 40-50 years with active or convalescent COVID-19. The DNA of the CDR3 is TGTGCCAGCAGCTTTCAAGGGGACACTGAAGCTTTCTTT. It codes for CASSFQGDTEAFF.